This TCR beta chain was sequenced in a study of regulatory T cells in long-lasting Graves disease. Across the study: Prior antithyroid drug treatment in newly diagnosed Graves' patients lasted under 3 months.

Construction of the TCR beta libraries employed iRepertoire HTBI primers in conjunction with Arm-PCR of CDR3 regions. TCRdb processed the multiplex PCR reads anew with MiXCR; each CDR3 protein has one entry. The profile covers about 400,000 distinct CDR3 sequences, with about 15% appearing a single time and around 7.6% taken by the ten largest. The table lists this clonotype with many counts. Time point: newly diagnosed GD, antithyroid drugs for less than 3 months. Isolated PBMC RNA provided the starting material for the TCR library. This sample was also put to use in a study of T cells in Graves' hyperthyroidism and ophthalmopathy. That work contributes: Each patient was aged 18 to 65 and had newly diagnosed hyperthyroidism of under 2 months' duration. From stable hyperthyroidism, ophthalmopathy was separated by a 13 V-J model.

This sequence originates from a woman in her 40s with Graves disease. Here the sequenced sample was peripheral blood mononuclear cells (PBMCs), taken at new diagnosis, from a patient treated with antithyroid drugs.

CDR3 sequence: CASSQESGGYEQYF. The CDR3 region has the DNA TGCGCCAGCAGCCAAGAGTCAGGGGGATACGAGCAGTACTTC. The V and J genes are TRBV4-1 and TRBJ2-7; TRBD1 matches 7 bases. V dropped 0 bases and J dropped 4; count of bases not matched to a gene: 3. The CDR3 is 14 amino acids. Germline loops: CDR1 MGHRA, CDR2 YSYEKL.